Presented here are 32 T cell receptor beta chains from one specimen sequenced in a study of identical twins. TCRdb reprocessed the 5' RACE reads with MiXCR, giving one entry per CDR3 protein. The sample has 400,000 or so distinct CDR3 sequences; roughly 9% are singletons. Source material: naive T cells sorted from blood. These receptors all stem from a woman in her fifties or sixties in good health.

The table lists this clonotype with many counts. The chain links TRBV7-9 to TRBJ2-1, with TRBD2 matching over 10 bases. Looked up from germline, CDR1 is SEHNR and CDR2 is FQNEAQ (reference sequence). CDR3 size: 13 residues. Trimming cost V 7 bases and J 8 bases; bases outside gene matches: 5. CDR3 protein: CASKAGGPDEQFF. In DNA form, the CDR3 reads TGTGCCAGCAAAGCGGGAGGGCCAGATGAGCAGTTCTTC.

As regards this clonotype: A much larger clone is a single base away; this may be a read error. The CDR3 bases are TGCAGCGTTGTAAACGGCTACACCTTC. This gives the protein CSVVNGYTF. This chain joins TRBV29-1 and TRBJ1-2; no definite D call. Trimming cost V 4 bases and J 8 bases, with 5 bases left between them. Per the germline V gene, CDR1 is SQVTM and CDR2 is ANQGSEA. This CDR3 region has 9 residues.

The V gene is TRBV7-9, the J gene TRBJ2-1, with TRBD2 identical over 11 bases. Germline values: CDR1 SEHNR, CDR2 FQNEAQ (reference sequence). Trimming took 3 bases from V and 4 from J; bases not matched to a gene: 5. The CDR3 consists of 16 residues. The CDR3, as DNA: TGTGCCAGCAGCTTGCGACTAGCGGGGCCTTACAATGAGCAGTTCTTC. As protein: CASSLRLAGPYNEQFF.

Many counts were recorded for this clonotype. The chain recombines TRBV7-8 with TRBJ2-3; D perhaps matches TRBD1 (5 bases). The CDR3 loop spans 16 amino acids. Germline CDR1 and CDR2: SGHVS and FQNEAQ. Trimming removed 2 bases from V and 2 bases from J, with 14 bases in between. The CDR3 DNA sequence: TGTGCCAGCAGCTTACCCGGACAAACCCCCACAGATACGCAGTATTTT. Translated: CASSLPGQTPTDTQYF. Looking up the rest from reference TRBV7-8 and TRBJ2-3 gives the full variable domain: GAGVSQSPRYKVAKRGQDVALRCDPISGHVSLFWYQQALGQGPEFLTYFQNEAQLDKSGLPSDRFFAERPEGSVSTLKIQRTQQEDSAVYLCASSLPGQTPTDTQYFGPGTRLTVL.

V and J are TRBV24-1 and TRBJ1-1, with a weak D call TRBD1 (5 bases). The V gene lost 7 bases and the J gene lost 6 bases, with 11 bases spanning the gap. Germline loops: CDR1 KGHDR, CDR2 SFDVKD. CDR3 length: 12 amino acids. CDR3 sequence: CATSAWGAEAFF. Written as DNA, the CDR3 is TGTGCCACCAGCGCATGGGGGGCTGAAGCTTTCTTT.

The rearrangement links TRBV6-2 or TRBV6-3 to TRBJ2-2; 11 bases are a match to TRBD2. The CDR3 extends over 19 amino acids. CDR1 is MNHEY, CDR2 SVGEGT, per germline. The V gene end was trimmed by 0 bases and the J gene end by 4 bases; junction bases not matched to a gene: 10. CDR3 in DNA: TGTGCCAGCAGTTACTCGAACCCTAGCGGGAGGCGGGGCACCGGGGAGCTGTTTTTT. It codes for CASSYSNPSGRRGTGELFF.

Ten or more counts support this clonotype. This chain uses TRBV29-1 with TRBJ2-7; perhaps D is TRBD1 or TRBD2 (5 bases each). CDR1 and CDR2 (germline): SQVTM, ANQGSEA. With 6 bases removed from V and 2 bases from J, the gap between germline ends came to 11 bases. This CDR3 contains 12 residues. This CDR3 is CSVGDAAYEQYF. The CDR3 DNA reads TGCAGCGTAGGGGACGCTGCCTACGAGCAGTACTTC.

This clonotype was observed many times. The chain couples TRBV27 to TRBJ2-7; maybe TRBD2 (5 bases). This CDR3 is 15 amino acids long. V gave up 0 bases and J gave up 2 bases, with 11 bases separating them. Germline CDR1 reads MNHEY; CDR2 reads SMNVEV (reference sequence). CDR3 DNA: TGTGCCAGCAGTTTATCGATGGACTCTACCTACGAGCAGTACTTC. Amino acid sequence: CASSLSMDSTYEQYF.

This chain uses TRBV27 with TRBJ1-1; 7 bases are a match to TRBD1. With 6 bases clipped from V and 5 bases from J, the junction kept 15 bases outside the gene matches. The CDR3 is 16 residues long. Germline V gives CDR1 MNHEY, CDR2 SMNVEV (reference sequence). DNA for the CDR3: TGTGCCAGCAGCCTACTAGGGGGCGCGAGAGGGACTGAAGCTTTCTTT. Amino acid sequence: CASSLLGGARGTEAFF.

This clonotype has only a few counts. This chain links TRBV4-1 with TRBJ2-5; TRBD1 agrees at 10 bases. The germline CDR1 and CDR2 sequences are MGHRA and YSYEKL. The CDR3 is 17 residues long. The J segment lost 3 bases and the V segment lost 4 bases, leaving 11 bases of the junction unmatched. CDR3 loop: CASSPSPPTGGKETQYF. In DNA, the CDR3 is TGCGCCAGCAGCCCGTCCCCCCCGACAGGGGGCAAAGAGACCCAGTACTTC.

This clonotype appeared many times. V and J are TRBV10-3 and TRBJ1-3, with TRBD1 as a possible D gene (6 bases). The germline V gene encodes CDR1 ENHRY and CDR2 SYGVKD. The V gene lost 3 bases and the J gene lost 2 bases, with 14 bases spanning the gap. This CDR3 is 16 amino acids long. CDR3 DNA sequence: TGTGCCATCAGTGACGGACCCAAGGGGGCTGGAAACACCATATATTTT. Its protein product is CAISDGPKGAGNTIYF.

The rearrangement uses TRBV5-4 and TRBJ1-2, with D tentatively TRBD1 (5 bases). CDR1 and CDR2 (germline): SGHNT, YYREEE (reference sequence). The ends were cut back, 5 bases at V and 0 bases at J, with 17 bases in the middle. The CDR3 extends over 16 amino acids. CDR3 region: CASRIYPGRTNYGYTF. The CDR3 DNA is TGTGCCAGCAGAATATATCCGGGACGGACTAACTATGGCTACACCTTC.

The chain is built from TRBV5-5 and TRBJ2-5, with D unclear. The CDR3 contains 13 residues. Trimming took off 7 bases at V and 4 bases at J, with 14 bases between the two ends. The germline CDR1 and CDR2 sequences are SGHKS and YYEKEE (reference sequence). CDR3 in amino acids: CASCSPPGETQYF. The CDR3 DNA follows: TGTGCCAGCTGCTCCCCCCCCGGAGAGACCCAGTACTTC.

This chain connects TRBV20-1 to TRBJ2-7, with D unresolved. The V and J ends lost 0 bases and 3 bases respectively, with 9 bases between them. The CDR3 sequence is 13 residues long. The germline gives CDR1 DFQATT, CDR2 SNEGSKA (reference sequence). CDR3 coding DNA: TGCAGTGCTAGAGATCCCCTCTACTACGAGCAGTACTTC. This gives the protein CSARDPLYYEQYF.

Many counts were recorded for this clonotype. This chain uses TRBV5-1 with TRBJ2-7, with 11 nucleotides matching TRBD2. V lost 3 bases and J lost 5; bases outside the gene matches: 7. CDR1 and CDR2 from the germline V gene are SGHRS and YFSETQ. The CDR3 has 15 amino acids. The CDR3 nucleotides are TGCGCCAGCAGCTCCGAAACTAGCGGGAGCGACGAGCAGTACTTC. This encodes CASSSETSGSDEQYF.

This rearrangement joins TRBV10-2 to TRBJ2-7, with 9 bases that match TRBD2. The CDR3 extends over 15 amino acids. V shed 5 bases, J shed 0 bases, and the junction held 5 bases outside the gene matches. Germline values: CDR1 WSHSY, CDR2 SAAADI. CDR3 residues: CASSISGSVSYEQYF. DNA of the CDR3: TGCGCCAGCAGTATTAGCGGGAGTGTCTCCTACGAGCAGTACTTC.

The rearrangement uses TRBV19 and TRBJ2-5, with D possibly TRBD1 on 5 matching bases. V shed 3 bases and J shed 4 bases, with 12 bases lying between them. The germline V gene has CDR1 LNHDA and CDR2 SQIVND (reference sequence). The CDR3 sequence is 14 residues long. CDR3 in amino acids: CASSIQGTGETQYF. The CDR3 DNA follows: TGTGCCAGTAGTATTCAGGGCACGGGAGAGACCCAGTACTTC.

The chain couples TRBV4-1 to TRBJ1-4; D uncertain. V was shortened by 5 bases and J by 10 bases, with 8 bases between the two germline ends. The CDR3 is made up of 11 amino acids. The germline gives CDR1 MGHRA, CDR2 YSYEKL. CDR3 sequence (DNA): TGCGCCAGCAGCACGACCCGAAAACTGTTTTTT. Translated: CASSTTRKLFF.

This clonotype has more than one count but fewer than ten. As DNA, the CDR3 is TGCAGCGTTGAAGATTGGGGGGTCTATTTT. Its translation: CSVEDWGVYF. The rearrangement joins TRBV29-1 to TRBJ1-3; the D gene is possibly TRBD1 (5 bases). The CDR3 extends over 10 amino acids. V was cut by 0 bases and J by 16 bases, with 10 bases left in between. CDR1 is SQVTM and CDR2 is ANQGSEA in the germline V gene.

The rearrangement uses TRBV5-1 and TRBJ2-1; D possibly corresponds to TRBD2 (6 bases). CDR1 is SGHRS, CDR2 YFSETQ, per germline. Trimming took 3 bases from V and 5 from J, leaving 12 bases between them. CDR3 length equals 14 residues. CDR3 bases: TGCGCCAGCAGCTGGGGACTGTCGAACAATGAGCAGTTCTTC. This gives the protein CASSWGLSNNEQFF. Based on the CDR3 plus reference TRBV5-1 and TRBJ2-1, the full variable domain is KAGVTQTPRYLIKTRGQQVTLSCSPISGHRSVSWYQQTPGQGLQFLFEYFSETQRNKGNFPGRFSGRQFSNSRSEMNVSTLELGDSALYLCASSWGLSNNEQFFGPGTRLTVL.

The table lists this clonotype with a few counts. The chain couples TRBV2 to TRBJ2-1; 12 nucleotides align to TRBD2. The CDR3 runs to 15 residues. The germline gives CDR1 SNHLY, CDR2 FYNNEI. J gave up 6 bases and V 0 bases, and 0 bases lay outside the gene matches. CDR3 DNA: TGTGCCAGCAGTGAAGCGACTAGCGGGAGCAATGAGCAGTTCTTC. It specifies CASSEATSGSNEQFF.

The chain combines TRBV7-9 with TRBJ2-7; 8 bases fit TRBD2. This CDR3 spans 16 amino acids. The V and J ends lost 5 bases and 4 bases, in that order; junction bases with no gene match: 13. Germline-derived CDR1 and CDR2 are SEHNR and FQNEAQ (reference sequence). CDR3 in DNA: TGTGCCAGCAGCGCGCCGGGGGGGGAAATAGAATACGAGCAGTACTTC. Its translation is CASSAPGGEIEYEQYF.

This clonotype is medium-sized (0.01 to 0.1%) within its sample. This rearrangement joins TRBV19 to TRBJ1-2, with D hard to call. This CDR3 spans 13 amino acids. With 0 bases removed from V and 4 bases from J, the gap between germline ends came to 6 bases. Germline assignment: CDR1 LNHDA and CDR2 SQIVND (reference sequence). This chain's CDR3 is CASSIDSFYGYTF. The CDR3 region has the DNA TGTGCCAGTAGTATAGACAGCTTCTATGGCTACACCTTC.

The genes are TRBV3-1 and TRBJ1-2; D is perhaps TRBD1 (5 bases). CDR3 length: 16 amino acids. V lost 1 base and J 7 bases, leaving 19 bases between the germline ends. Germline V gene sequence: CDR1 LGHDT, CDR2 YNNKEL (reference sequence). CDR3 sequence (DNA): TGTGCCAGCAGCCAAGCTTTGGGGGTGGGCCGGGTTGGCTACACCTTC. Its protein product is CASSQALGVGRVGYTF.

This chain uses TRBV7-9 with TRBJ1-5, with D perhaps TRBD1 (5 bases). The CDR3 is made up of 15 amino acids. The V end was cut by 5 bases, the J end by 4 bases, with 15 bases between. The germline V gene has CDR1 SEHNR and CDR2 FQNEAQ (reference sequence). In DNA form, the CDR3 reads TGTGCCAGCAGCCAAGGCCCAGGGAAGAATCAGCCCCAGCATTTT. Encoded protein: CASSQGPGKNQPQHF.

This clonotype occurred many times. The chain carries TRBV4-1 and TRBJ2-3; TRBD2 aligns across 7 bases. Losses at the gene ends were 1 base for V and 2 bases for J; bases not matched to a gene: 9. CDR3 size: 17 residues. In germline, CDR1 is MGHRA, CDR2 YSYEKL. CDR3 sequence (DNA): TGCGCCAGCAGCCAAGGTAGTGGCGGGAGCCACACAGATACGCAGTATTTT. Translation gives CASSQGSGGSHTDTQYF.

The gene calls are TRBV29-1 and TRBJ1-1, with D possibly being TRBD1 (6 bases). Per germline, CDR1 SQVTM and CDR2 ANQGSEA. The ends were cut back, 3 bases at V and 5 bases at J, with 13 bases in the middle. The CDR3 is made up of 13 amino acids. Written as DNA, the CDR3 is TGCAGCGTTGATGGACAGCAGCTTACTGAAGCTTTCTTT. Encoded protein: CSVDGQQLTEAFF.

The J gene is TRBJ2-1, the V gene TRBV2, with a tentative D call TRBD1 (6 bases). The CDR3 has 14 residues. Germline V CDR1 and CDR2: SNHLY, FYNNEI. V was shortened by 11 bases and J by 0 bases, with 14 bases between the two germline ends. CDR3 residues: CASRRGSSYNEQFF. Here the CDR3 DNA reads TGTGCCTCGCGTAGGGGGAGCTCCTACAATGAGCAGTTCTTC. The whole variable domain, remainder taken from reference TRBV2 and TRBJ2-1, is EPEVTQTPSHQVTQMGQEVILRCVPISNHLYFYWYRQILGQKVEFLVSFYNNEISEKSEIFDDQFSVERPDGSNFTLKIRSTKLEDSAMYFCASRRGSSYNEQFFGPGTRLTVL.

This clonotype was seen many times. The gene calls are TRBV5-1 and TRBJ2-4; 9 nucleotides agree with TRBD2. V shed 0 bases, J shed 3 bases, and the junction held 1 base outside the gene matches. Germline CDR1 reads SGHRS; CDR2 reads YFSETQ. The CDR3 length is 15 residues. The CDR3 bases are TGCGCCAGCAGCTTGGAACTAGCGGGCAAAAACATTCAGTACTTC. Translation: CASSLELAGKNIQYF.

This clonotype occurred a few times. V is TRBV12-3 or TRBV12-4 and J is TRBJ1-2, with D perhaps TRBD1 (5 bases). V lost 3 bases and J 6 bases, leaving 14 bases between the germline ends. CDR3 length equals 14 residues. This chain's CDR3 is CASSLGRQHHGYTF. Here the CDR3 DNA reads TGTGCCAGCAGTTTGGGACGCCAACACCATGGCTACACCTTC.

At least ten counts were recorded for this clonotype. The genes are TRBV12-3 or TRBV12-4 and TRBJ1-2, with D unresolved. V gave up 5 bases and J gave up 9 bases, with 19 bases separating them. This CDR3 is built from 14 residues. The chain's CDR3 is CASSLSARLVSYTF. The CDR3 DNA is TGTGCCAGCAGTCTGTCCGCCCGGCTTGTGAGCTACACCTTC.

This CDR3 is CASSHGGRSEAFF. The CDR3 DNA reads TGCGCCAGCAGCCATGGGGGTCGTTCGGAAGCTTTCTTT. The V call is TRBV4-1, the J call TRBJ1-1, with a weak D call TRBD1 (5 bases). V lost 3 bases and J lost 8, with 13 bases in between. Looked up from germline, CDR1 is MGHRA and CDR2 is YSYEKL. This CDR3 is 13 amino acids long.